These 4 T cell receptor beta chains were all obtained from the same sample, sequenced in a study of T cell responses to AZD1222 COVID-19 vaccine. TCRdb keeps only in-frame clones here, not all; method: immunoSEQ multiplex PCR. The repertoire has 120,000 to 150,000 clones, roughly nine tenths of them found once; the top ten carry over 8.5%. Sequencing used peripheral blood, obtained 28 days after the second AZD1222 dose. These TCRs come from an adult who received the AZD1222 COVID-19 vaccine.

The rearrangement uses TRBV10-3 and TRBJ2-7, with TRBD2 matching over 9 bases. J lost 0 bases, V lost 2 bases, and 5 bases had no gene match. Germline V gene lookup returns CDR1 ENHRY and CDR2 SYGVKD. The length of the CDR3 is 16 residues. Written as DNA, the CDR3 is TGTGCCATCAGTGAGAAAGGTAGCGGGAGCTCCTACGAGCAGTACTTC. This translates into CAISEKGSGSSYEQYF.

This clone was seen once. The gene calls are TRBV7-3 and TRBJ2-5; D is unclear. CDR1 SGHTA and CDR2 FQGTGA come from the germline V gene. This CDR3 comprises 15 residues. Trimming took 5 bases from V and 1 from J, leaving 14 bases between them. Here the CDR3 reads CASSLGGSAQETQYF. Here the CDR3 DNA reads TGTGCCAGCAGCCTAGGCGGTTCCGCCCAAGAGACCCAGTACTTC.

This chain uses TRBV18 with TRBJ2-1; no firm D call. Germline V gene sequence: CDR1 KGHSH, CDR2 LQKENI. Between the trimmed V and J ends, which lost 1 base and 9 bases, there was a span of 7 bases. This CDR3 is built from 12 residues. CDR3 coding DNA: TGTGCCAGCTCACCACTGGCGGTTGAGCAGTTCTTC. Residues: CASSPLAVEQFF.

The V gene is TRBV19, the J gene TRBJ2-2, with 8 bases matching TRBD2. The ends lost 7 bases at V and 5 bases at J; junction bases unmatched: 6. The germline gives CDR1 LNHDA, CDR2 SQIVND (reference sequence). CDR3 size: 14 residues. CDR3 protein: CASMPGLGTGELFF. The CDR3 DNA reads TGTGCCAGTATGCCGGGACTAGGAACCGGGGAGCTGTTTTTT.